The 4 T cell receptor beta chains below all came from one sample that was sequenced in a study of cytomegalovirus exposure and HLA in healthy donors. TCRdb's table, derived via immunoSEQ multiplex PCR, lists solely in-frame clones and lacks some. Seen here are around 150,000 clones, roughly 80% observed once, and the top ten hold 10%. The sample comprised PBMCs. The receptors shown here come from a man aged 25-45 years in good health and CMV-seropositive.

V gene TRBV7-2 combines with J gene TRBJ2-3; 9 nucleotides match TRBD1. The CDR3 totals 16 residues. CDR1 and CDR2 from the germline V gene are SGHTA and FQGNSA. J gave up 4 bases and V 5 bases, and 10 bases lay outside the gene matches. The CDR3 bases are TGTGCCAGCAGCGCCCAGGGACAGGGCGGCGCAGATACGCAGTATTTT. Residues: CASSAQGQGGADTQYF.

This chain uses TRBV15 with TRBJ2-1; D remains ambiguous. The V gene's germline CDR1 is LNHNV and CDR2 YYDKDF (reference sequence). CDR3 length: 12 amino acids. Trimming removed 0 bases from V and 9 bases from J, with 6 bases in between. CDR3 sequence reads: CATSRDRSEQFF. Here the CDR3 DNA reads TGTGCCACCAGCAGAGATCGGAGTGAGCAGTTCTTC.

The chain employs TRBV2 and TRBJ1-2; the match to TRBD1 covers 7 bases. The V and J ends lost 8 bases and 1 base, in that order; junction bases with no gene match: 13. Germline V gives CDR1 SNHLY, CDR2 FYNNEI. The CDR3 runs to 16 residues. CDR3 sequence: CASGGRDSTINYGYTF. Written as DNA, the CDR3 is TGTGCCAGCGGCGGACGGGACAGCACCATTAACTATGGCTACACCTTC.

The chain joins TRBV2 to TRBJ2-7, with TRBD2 matching 7 bases. The ends lost 6 bases at V and 5 bases at J; junction bases unmatched: 13. Germline loops: CDR1 SNHLY, CDR2 FYNNEI. The CDR3 consists of 15 residues. DNA of the CDR3: TGTGCCAGCAGCCCACCGGGCGGGAGACTCCACGAGCAGTACTTC. Its translation is CASSPPGGRLHEQYF.